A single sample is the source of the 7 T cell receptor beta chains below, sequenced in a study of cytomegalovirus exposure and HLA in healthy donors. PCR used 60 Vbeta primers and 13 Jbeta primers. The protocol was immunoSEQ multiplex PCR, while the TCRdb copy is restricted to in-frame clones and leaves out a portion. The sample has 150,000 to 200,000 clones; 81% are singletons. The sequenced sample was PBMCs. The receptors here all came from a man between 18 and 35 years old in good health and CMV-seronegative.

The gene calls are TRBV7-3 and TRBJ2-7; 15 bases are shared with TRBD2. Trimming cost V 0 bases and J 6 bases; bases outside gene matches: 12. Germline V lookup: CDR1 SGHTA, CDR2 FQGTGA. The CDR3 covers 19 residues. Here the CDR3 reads CASSLTGLAGGPEGREQYF. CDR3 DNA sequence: TGTGCCAGCAGCTTAACCGGACTAGCGGGAGGGCCGGAGGGCCGCGAGCAGTACTTC.

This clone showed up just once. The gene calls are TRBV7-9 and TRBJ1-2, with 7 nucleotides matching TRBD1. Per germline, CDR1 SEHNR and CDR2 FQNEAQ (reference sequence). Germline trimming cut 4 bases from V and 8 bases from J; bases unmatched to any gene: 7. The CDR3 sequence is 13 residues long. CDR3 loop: CASSSDRQRGYTF. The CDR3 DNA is TGTGCCAGCAGCTCGGACAGGCAGAGGGGCTACACCTTC. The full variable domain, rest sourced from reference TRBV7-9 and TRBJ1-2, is DTGVSQNPRHKITKRGQNVTFRCDPISEHNRLYWYRQTLGQGPEFLTYFQNEAQLEKSRLLSDRFSAERPKGSFSTLEIQRTEQGDSAMYLCASSSDRQRGYTFGSGTRLTVV.

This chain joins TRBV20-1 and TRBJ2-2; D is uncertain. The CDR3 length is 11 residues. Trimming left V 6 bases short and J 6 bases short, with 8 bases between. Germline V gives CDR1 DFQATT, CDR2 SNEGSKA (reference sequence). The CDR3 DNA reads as TGCAGTGCCGCCGGGTCCGGGGAGCTGTTTTTT. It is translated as CSAAGSGELFF.

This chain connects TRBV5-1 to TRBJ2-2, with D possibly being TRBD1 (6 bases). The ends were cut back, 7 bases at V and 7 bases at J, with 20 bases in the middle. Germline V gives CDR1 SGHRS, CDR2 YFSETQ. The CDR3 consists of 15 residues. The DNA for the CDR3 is TGCGCCAGCGCCACCCTCGATTACAGGGTCGGGGAGCTGTTTTTT. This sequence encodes CASATLDYRVGELFF.

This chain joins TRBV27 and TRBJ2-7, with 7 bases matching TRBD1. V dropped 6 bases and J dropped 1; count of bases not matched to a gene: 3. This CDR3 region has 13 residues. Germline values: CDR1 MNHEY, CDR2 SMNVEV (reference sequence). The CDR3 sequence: CASRRTGSYEQYF. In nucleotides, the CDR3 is TGTGCCAGCAGAAGGACAGGATCCTACGAGCAGTACTTC.

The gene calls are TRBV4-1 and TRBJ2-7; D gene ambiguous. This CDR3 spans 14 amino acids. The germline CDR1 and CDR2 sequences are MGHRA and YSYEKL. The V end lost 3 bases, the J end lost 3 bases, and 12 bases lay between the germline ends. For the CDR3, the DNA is TGCGCCAGCAGCCAGGGCCTTATGGACTACGAGCAGTACTTC. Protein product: CASSQGLMDYEQYF.

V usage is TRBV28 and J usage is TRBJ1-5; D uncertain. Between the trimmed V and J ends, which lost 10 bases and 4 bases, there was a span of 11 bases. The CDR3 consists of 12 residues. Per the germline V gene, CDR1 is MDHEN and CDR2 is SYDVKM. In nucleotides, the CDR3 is TGTGCCACACGCGGAGCTAATCAGCCCCAGCATTTT. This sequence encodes CATRGANQPQHF.